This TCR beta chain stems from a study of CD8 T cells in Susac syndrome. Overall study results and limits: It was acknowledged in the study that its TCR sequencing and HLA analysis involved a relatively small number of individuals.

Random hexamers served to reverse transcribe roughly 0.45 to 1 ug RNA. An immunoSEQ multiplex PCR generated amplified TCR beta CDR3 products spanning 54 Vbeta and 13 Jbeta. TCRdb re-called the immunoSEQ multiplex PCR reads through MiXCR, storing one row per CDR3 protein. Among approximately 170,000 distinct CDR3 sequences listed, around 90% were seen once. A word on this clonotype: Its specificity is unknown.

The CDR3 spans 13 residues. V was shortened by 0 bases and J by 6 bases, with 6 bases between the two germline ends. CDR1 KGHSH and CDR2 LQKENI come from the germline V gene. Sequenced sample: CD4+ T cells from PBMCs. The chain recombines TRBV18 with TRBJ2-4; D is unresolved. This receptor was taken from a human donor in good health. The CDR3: CASSPPRRNIQYF. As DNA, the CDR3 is TGTGCCAGCTCACCACCAAGGAGAAACATTCAGTACTTC.